The source of this T cell receptor beta chain is a study of T cells in Graves' hyperthyroidism and ophthalmopathy. Regions amplified from RNA transcripts were the TCR beta CDR3 regions. In the first-round RT-PCR of the TCR CDR3, the HTBI primer set was used. TCRdb itself ran the multiplex PCR reads through MiXCR, one entry per CDR3 protein. The data show around 560,000 distinct CDR3 sequences, around 17% seen once. As for this clonotype: The antigen is not known.

Trimming removed 0 bases from V and 4 bases from J; junction bases left unmatched: 14. CDR3 size: 18 residues. Germline CDR1 is SGHRS and CDR2 is YFSETQ. General observations from the study: Peripheral blood also featured most of the thyroid clonotypes expanded above 0.001.

The study defined stable Graves' hyperthyroidism as no ophthalmopathy progression within 18 months. Not enrolled were patients with uncontrolled infection, other autoimmune disease, pregnancy or lactation. This TCR was sampled from a woman aged 18 to 35 with Graves' hyperthyroidism. The sequencing input was blood. V gene TRBV5-1 combines with J gene TRBJ1-2; the match to TRBD1 covers 8 bases. The CDR3 DNA is TGCGCCAGCAGCTTGGATCTTCGCAGGACAGGGTTATCCTATGGCTACACCTTC. It codes for CASSLDLRRTGLSYGYTF.